This T cell receptor (beta chain) stems from a study of tumor-infiltrating lymphocytes in primary liver carcinoma. On this clonotype: Its matching antigen is unknown.

Researchers generated TCR beta cDNA from roughly 510 ng of total RNA, relying on a constant-region primer. Libraries for TCR beta were built through three nested multiplex PCR rounds, which together made up a slightly modified ARM-PCR procedure. The first two PCR rounds used TRBV1-TRBV30 forward primers with a C-beta reverse primer, 10 to 11 cycles each. TCRdb re-analysed the multiplex PCR reads in MiXCR, keeping a single row per CDR3 protein. The sample holds roughly 180,000 distinct CDR3 sequences, around 60% seen once. The ends were cut back, 7 bases at V and 3 bases at J, with 15 bases in the middle. This CDR3 spans 13 amino acids. CDR1 is GTSNPN, CDR2 SVGIG, per germline (reference sequence). The study extracted blood RNA from unsorted whole blood and also extracted germline DNA. Chronic HBV infection, which was untreated, was present in the patients. Findings and limits, study-wide: Top-250-clone fractions were significantly higher in tumors than in blood (p = 0.039).

V and J are TRBV30 and TRBJ2-5, with D possibly matching TRBD1 (7 bases). This clonotype was sampled from a man aged 35 to 55 with primary liver carcinoma and hepatitis B virus infection. Sequenced material: peripheral blood. CDR3 bases: TGTGCCTTGAACGGAGGGACAGAAGAGACCCAGTACTTC. Translation gives CALNGGTEETQYF.